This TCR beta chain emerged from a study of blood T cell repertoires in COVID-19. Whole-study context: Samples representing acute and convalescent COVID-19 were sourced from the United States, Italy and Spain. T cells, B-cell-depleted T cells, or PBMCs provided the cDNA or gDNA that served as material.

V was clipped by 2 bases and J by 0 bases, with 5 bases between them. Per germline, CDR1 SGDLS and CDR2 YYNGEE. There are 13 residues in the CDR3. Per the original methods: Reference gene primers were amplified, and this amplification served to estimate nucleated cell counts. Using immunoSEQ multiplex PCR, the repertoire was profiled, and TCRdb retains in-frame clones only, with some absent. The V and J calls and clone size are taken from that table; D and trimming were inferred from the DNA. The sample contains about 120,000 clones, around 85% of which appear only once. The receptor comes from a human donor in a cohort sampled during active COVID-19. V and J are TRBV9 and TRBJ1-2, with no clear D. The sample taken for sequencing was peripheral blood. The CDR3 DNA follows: TGTGCCAGCAGCGTTAGATCTAACTATGGCTACACCTTC. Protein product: CASSVRSNYGYTF.